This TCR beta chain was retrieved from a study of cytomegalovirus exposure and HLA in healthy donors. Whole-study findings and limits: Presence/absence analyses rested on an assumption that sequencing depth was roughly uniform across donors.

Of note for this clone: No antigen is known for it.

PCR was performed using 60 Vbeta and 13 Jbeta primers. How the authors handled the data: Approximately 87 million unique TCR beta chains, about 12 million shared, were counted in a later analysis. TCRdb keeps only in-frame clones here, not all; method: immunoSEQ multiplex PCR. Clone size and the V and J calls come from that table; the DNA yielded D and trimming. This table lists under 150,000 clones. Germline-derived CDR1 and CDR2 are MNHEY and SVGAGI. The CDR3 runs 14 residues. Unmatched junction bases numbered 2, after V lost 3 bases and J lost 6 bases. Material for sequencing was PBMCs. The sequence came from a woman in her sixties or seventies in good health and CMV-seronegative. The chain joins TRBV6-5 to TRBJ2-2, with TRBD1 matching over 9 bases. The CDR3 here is CASSYGTGSGELFF. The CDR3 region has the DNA TGTGCCAGCAGTTATGGGACAGGGTCCGGGGAGCTGTTTTTT.